The 20 T cell receptor beta chains given below trace back to one sample, sequenced in a study of PD-1 blockade in classical Hodgkin lymphoma. The table came from immunoSEQ multiplex PCR; TCRdb's copy has only in-frame clones and leaves some out. Here the sample spans 25,000 to 35,000 clones, more than 80% being singletons. Time point given: cycle 4 day 1 (C4D1), after more than five weeks of nivolumab. Every patient relapsed after autologous stem cell transplantation, and brentuximab vedotin exposure varied. Thawed PBMCs were the source of CD4+ T cells, purified by magnetic negative selection. Sequenced material: CD4+ T cells from blood, taken before the fourth cycle of nivolumab. All receptors come from a human donor with classical Hodgkin lymphoma.

The chain has TRBV6-5 and TRBJ2-7, with D possibly being TRBD1 (7 bases). Trimming took off 2 bases at V and 4 bases at J, with 15 bases between the two ends. The V gene's germline CDR1 is MNHEY and CDR2 SVGAGI. CDR3 length: 15 residues. The CDR3 region has the DNA TGTGCCAGCAGTTACAGGGCAGGGGGGAAGTACGAGCAGTACTTC. This codes for CASSYRAGGKYEQYF.

The chain employs TRBV5-4 and TRBJ1-1; no clear D. The V end was cut by 3 bases, the J end by 0 bases, with 18 bases between. Germline V gene sequence: CDR1 SGHNT, CDR2 YYREEE (reference sequence). The CDR3 extends over 17 amino acids. CDR3 nucleotide sequence: TGTGCCAGCAGCTCGCTCCCCCACTGGACCATGAACACTGAAGCTTTCTTT. It encodes CASSSLPHWTMNTEAFF.

V is TRBV7-2 and J is TRBJ2-1, with 9 bases aligning to TRBD2. The CDR3 contains 14 residues. CDR1 is SGHTA, CDR2 FQGNSA, per germline. V was clipped by 5 bases and J by 4 bases; unmatched bases: 3. The CDR3: CASSRTSAYNEQFF. CDR3 nucleotides: TGTGCCAGCAGCCGGACTAGCGCATACAATGAGCAGTTCTTC.

The V and J genes are TRBV5-1 and TRBJ2-7, with 10 bases fitting TRBD1. Looked up from germline, CDR1 is SGHRS and CDR2 is YFSETQ. CDR3 length equals 13 residues. V shed 4 bases, J shed 6 bases, and the junction held 4 bases outside the gene matches. The DNA of the CDR3 is TGCGCCAGCAGCCCCGGACAGGGGGGCGAGCAGTACTTC. This codes for CASSPGQGGEQYF.

This chain joins TRBV27 and TRBJ1-6, with 7 bases identical to TRBD1. The CDR3 spans 15 residues. J was trimmed by 13 bases and V by 6 bases; bases with no gene match: 15. Germline CDR1 is MNHEY and CDR2 is SMNVEV (reference sequence). In DNA form, the CDR3 reads TGTGCCAGCAGGCGTGTCGCGGACAGGATTTGGCCCCTCCACTTT. It specifies CASRRVADRIWPLHF.

The V and J genes are TRBV28 and TRBJ1-2; 12 nucleotides line up with TRBD1. The V and J ends lost 7 bases and 8 bases, in that order; junction bases with no gene match: 17. The germline V gene has CDR1 MDHEN and CDR2 SYDVKM. There are 17 residues in the CDR3. CDR3 DNA sequence: TGTGCCAGCATCCTTCGTGGGACAGGGGGCCCGGCAGCAGGCTACACCTTC. It translates to CASILRGTGGPAAGYTF.

The chain recombines TRBV5-8 with TRBJ1-5; D remains unclear. This CDR3 spans 12 amino acids. Germline assignment: CDR1 SGHTS and CDR2 YDEGEE. V was clipped by 3 bases and J by 8 bases, with 9 bases between them. CDR3 DNA: TGTGCCAGCAGCTACCAACTAGAGCCCCAGCATTTT. This codes for CASSYQLEPQHF.

The J gene is TRBJ2-6, the V gene TRBV6-4; the D is unclear. CDR3 length equals 14 residues. V was pared by 8 bases and J by 0 bases, with 8 bases between. CDR1 MRHNA and CDR2 SNTAGT come from the germline V gene. CDR3 nucleotides: TGTGCCAGCCGGACGGACTCTGGGGCCAACGTCCTGACTTTC. Translating gives CASRTDSGANVLTF.

This clone was counted between two and nine times. V usage is TRBV18 and J usage is TRBJ1-5, with TRBD1 matching 10 bases. Germline CDR1 KGHSH, CDR2 LQKENI. CDR3 length: 15 amino acids. Trimming removed 7 bases from V and 3 bases from J; junction bases left unmatched: 6. The CDR3 DNA reads TGTGCCAGCTGCCAAGGGACAGGGGACAATCAGCCCCAGCATTTT. Residues: CASCQGTGDNQPQHF.

This clone was counted only a few times. This chain links TRBV29-1 with TRBJ1-1; D ambiguous. Germline CDR1 SQVTM, CDR2 ANQGSEA. The germline V and J ends were trimmed by 1 base and 1 base, with 7 bases remaining between them. There are 13 residues in the CDR3. CDR3 protein: CSVEGKRNTEAFF. The CDR3 nucleotides read TGCAGCGTTGAAGGGAAGAGGAACACTGAAGCTTTCTTT. The full variable domain, its missing parts supplied by reference TRBV29-1 and TRBJ1-1, is SAVISQKPSRDICQRGTSLTIQCQVDSQVTMMFWYRQQPGQSLTLIATANQGSEATYESGFVIDKFPISRPNLTFSTLTVSNMSPEDSSIYLCSVEGKRNTEAFFGQGTRLTVV.

V and J are TRBV6-1 and TRBJ2-5; 11 bases agree with TRBD2. The germline V gene has CDR1 MNHNS and CDR2 SASEGT. CDR3 length: 14 amino acids. J lost 5 bases, V lost 6 bases, and 5 bases had no gene match. The CDR3: CASRATSGSETQYF. The CDR3 nucleotides read TGTGCCAGCAGGGCCACTAGCGGGAGTGAGACCCAGTACTTC.

This clone was seen once. At one end, the junction sequence differs from germline, possibly due to a read error. The chain couples TRBV7-7 to TRBJ2-7; 9 positions match TRBD1. Looked up from germline, CDR1 is SSHAT and CDR2 is FNYEAQ (reference sequence). The CDR3 contains 16 residues. The CDR3 sequence: CASSLILRDRVNEQYF. Written as DNA, the CDR3 is TGTGCTAGCAGCTTAATACTTCGGGACAGGGTAAACGAGCAGTACTTC.

The chain couples TRBV7-8 to TRBJ2-5; 11 bases map to TRBD2. The J segment lost 4 bases and the V segment lost 4 bases, leaving 2 bases of the junction unmatched. The V gene's germline CDR1 is SGHVS and CDR2 FQNEAQ. CDR3 length equals 14 residues. The CDR3 DNA follows: TGTGCCAGCAGCTATAGCGGGAGGGGAGAGACCCAGTACTTC. Translated, it gives CASSYSGRGETQYF.

The rearrangement joins TRBV5-1 to TRBJ2-1; D is undetermined. Germline lookup yields CDR1 SGHRS and CDR2 YFSETQ. V lost 2 bases to trimming and J lost 1 base, with 7 bases between them. The CDR3 sequence is 14 residues long. The CDR3 loop reads CASSLSASYNEQFF. The CDR3, as DNA: TGCGCCAGCAGCTTAAGCGCTTCCTACAATGAGCAGTTCTTC.

The J gene is TRBJ1-1, the V gene TRBV28; perhaps TRBD1 as D (6 bases). The length of the CDR3 is 13 residues. The V end was cut by 5 bases, the J end by 4 bases, with 11 bases between. Germline V CDR1 and CDR2: MDHEN, SYDVKM. The CDR3 reads CASSRRGSTEAFF. In nucleotides, the CDR3 is TGTGCCAGCAGTCGCAGGGGTTCCACTGAAGCTTTCTTT.

The V and J genes are TRBV6-5 and TRBJ1-3, with 9 bases fitting TRBD1. Per the germline V gene, CDR1 is MNHEY and CDR2 is SVGAGI. The CDR3 runs 15 residues. V trimming: 5 bases; J trimming: 4 bases; junction bases outside the gene matches: 6. Here the CDR3 reads CASSIDRGSGNTIYF. DNA for the CDR3: TGTGCCAGCAGTATAGACAGGGGGTCGGGAAACACCATATATTTT.

This chain uses TRBV30 with TRBJ2-5; 13 bases agree with TRBD2. The junction had 4 bases not matched to a gene; V was cut back by 3 bases and J by 6 bases. Germline CDR1 is GTSNPN and CDR2 is SVGIG (reference sequence). The CDR3 runs to 14 residues. The CDR3, as DNA: TGTGCCTGGAGACTAGCGGGAGGGCCACAGACCCAGTACTTC. Protein: CAWRLAGGPQTQYF.

This chain joins TRBV27 and TRBJ2-2; possibly TRBD1 or TRBD2 for D (6 bases each). This CDR3 is built from 16 residues. The V end lost 2 bases, the J end lost 2 bases, and 12 bases lay between the germline ends. Germline CDR1 reads MNHEY; CDR2 reads SMNVEV (reference sequence). In DNA form, the CDR3 reads TGTGCCAGCAGTTTAGGGGGCGGGATCAACACCGGGGAGCTGTTTTTT. Translating it yields CASSLGGGINTGELFF.

The chain combines TRBV27 with TRBJ1-1, with D uncertain. Between the trimmed V and J ends, which lost 4 bases and 3 bases, there was a span of 12 bases. There are 14 residues in the CDR3. Germline CDR1 and CDR2: MNHEY and SMNVEV (reference sequence). This CDR3 is CASSYLGLYTEAFF. In DNA, the CDR3 is TGTGCCAGCAGTTACCTCGGACTGTACACTGAAGCTTTCTTT.

This clone showed up just once. V and J are TRBV7-9 and TRBJ1-1; D is ambiguous. This CDR3 is built from 13 residues. Trimming shortened V by 5 bases and J by 2 bases, and 9 bases separated the two germline ends. Germline assignment: CDR1 SEHNR and CDR2 FQNEAQ (reference sequence). The CDR3 is CASSKGGNTEAFF. In nucleotides, the CDR3 is TGTGCCAGCAGCAAGGGAGGCAACACTGAAGCTTTCTTT.